This entry lists 6 T cell receptor beta chains sequenced from one sample in a study of Ad26.COV2.S vaccination and SARS-CoV-2 variants (dated by TCRdb to the early 2020s). Library preparation used the immunoSEQ multiplex PCR assay. The clones in this table, taken by TCRdb from immuneACCESS, are in-frame only. Not every clone is retained; where verified, under half of the shortfall comes from an unresolved V gene, and the cause of the rest is unknown. Present in this sample are about 100,000 clones, roughly 75% of which were seen just once. Roughly a sixth of the sample lies in the top ten. This specimen's time point label, per the study, means: individuals recovered from natural SARS-CoV-2 infection. Sequences were derived from peripheral blood, sampled after recovery from COVID-19. The receptors were sampled from a human donor who had recovered from COVID-19.

This clone was seen at least ten times. The chain has TRBV30 and TRBJ2-7; either TRBD1 or TRBD2 may fit D (5 bases each). Per the germline V gene, CDR1 is GTSNPN and CDR2 is SVGIG (reference sequence). Trimming pared 5 bases from V and 2 bases from J, leaving 19 bases between. The CDR3 is made up of 15 amino acids. CDR3 loop: CAWSRGQGKAYEQYF. In DNA form, the CDR3 reads TGTGCCTGGTCCCGGGGTCAGGGAAAGGCCTACGAGCAGTACTTC.

The chain couples TRBV10-2 to TRBJ1-1, with D unclear. CDR1 is WSHSY and CDR2 is SAAADI in the germline V gene. This CDR3 contains 11 residues. Deletions cut 4 bases from V and 6 bases from J, with 6 bases between. CDR3 loop: CASSGGPEAFF. The CDR3 DNA is TGCGCCAGCAGTGGTGGGCCTGAAGCTTTCTTT.

J is TRBJ2-3 and V is TRBV10-3; tentative D call: TRBD1 (6 bases). Trimming stripped 3 bases from V and 3 bases from J, with 10 bases between. CDR1 is ENHRY and CDR2 is SYGVKD in the germline V gene. The CDR3 loop spans 14 amino acids. In DNA, the CDR3 is TGTGCCATCAGTGAAGTGAGGGGGACAGATACGCAGTATTTT. Translating it yields CAISEVRGTDTQYF.

The chain recombines TRBV6-5 with TRBJ1-2, with 7 positions matching TRBD1. This CDR3 is built from 14 residues. Germline V gene data show CDR1 as MNHEY and CDR2 as SVGAGI. Trimming removed 7 bases from V and 4 bases from J; junction bases left unmatched: 9. CDR3 nucleotides: TGTGCCAGCATTTCGGGACAGCACATCTATGGCTACACCTTC. Its protein is CASISGQHIYGYTF.

The chain couples TRBV5-1 to TRBJ2-1; D perhaps matches TRBD2 (5 bases). This CDR3 spans 11 amino acids. Trimming took off 2 bases at V and 9 bases at J, with 6 bases between the two ends. The germline gives CDR1 SGHRS, CDR2 YFSETQ. The CDR3 loop is CASSFRGEQFF. The CDR3 coding sequence is TGCGCCAGCAGCTTTCGGGGTGAGCAGTTCTTC.

To note about this clone: A read error may produce the germline difference seen at one junction end. In DNA form, the CDR3 reads TGTGCCAGCAGTGGTCATACCGGAGGGGTCTTC. Amino acid sequence: CASSGHTGGVF. This chain links TRBV2 with TRBJ2-1; tentative D call: TRBD2 (6 bases). Germline-derived CDR1 and CDR2 are SNHLY and FYNNEI. This CDR3 has 11 amino acids.